This record concerns one T cell receptor (beta chain) sequence. There are 16 residues in the CDR3. V was trimmed by 1 base and J by 4 bases, leaving 17 bases between them. Germline CDR1 is SGDLS and CDR2 is YYNGEE. The entry originates in a study of cytotoxic CD8 clonotypes in ibrutinib-treated CLL. Using immunoSEQ multiplex PCR, the repertoire was profiled, and TCRdb retains in-frame clones only, with some absent. The sample yields about 310,000 clones, approximately 80% seen once. V usage is TRBV9 and J usage is TRBJ1-2, with D uncertain. Sequences were derived from PBMCs, sampled before ibrutinib treatment. The clonotype was recovered from a human donor with chronic lymphocytic leukemia. CDR3 nucleotide sequence: TGTGCCAGCAGCGTAAATCCCATTGGGTCATCCTATGGCTACACCTTC. Translated: CASSVNPIGSSYGYTF.